This TCR beta chain was sequenced in a study of OX40 agonist ivuxolimab in advanced cancers. On the study more broadly: Participants, 65% to 85% male, averaged roughly 60 years of age, ranging from roughly 23 to 90.

In germline, CDR1 is SGHNT, CDR2 YENEEA. The CDR3 runs to 13 residues. V was pared by 4 bases and J by 0 bases, with 6 bases between. The table came from immunoSEQ multiplex PCR; TCRdb's copy has only in-frame clones and leaves some out. The sample includes 65,000 to 90,000 clones, about 91% of them seen just once. The chain couples TRBV11-3 to TRBJ1-1; D is perhaps TRBD1 (5 bases). The origin of this receptor is an adult with an advanced solid tumor such as melanoma, head and neck, liver or kidney cancer. The sequences come from CD4+ or CD8+ T cells sorted from blood, collected in a trial of the OX40 agonist ivuxolimab. The CDR3 nucleotides are TGTGCCAGCAGCTGGGGGGTGAACACTGAAGCTTTCTTT. Its translation: CASSWGVNTEAFF.